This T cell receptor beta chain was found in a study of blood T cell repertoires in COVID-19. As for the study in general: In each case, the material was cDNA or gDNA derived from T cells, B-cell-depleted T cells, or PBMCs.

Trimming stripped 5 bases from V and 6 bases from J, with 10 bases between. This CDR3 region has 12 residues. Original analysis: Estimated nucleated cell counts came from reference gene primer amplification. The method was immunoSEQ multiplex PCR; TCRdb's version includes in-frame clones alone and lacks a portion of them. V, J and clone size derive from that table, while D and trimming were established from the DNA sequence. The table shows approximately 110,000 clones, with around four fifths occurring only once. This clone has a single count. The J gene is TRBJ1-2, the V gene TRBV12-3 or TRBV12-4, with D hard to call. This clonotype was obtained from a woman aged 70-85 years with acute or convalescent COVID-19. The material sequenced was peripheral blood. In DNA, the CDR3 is TGTGCCAGCAGTCAGCGCTCGCATGGCTACACCTTC. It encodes CASSQRSHGYTF.